Presented here are 11 T cell receptor beta chains from one specimen sequenced in a study of T-cell reconstitution after alpha-beta-depleted transplantation in children. Unique molecular identifiers were built into the TCRbeta library. MiXCR, applied by TCRdb to the PCR reads, yields one record per CDR3 protein. The sample includes fewer than 500,000 distinct CDR3 sequences, roughly two fifths of them seen just once. The source was PBMCs, collected before TCRalphabeta/CD19-depleted stem cell transplant. Receptors originate from a girl aged 2 to 9 with aplastic anemia, due to receive a stem cell transplant.

This clonotype was seen a few times. This rearrangement joins TRBV5-1 to TRBJ1-2; the D gene is possibly TRBD1 (5 bases). Trimming removed 2 bases from V and 3 bases from J, with 8 bases in between. Germline CDR1 is SGHRS and CDR2 is YFSETQ. This CDR3 is 13 amino acids long. The CDR3 coding sequence is TGCGCCAGCAGCTTCGGGGGGGACTATGGCTACACCTTC. Translated: CASSFGGDYGYTF.

This clonotype was seen at least ten times. The chain links TRBV11-2 to TRBJ2-5; 7 bases agree with TRBD1. The CDR3 extends over 15 amino acids. Germline V gene lookup returns CDR1 SGHAT and CDR2 FQNNGV. Germline trimming cut 2 bases from V and 2 bases from J; bases unmatched to any gene: 5. DNA for the CDR3: TGTGCCAGCAGCTTACTGTCGACAGGGCAAGAGACCCAGTACTTC. Amino acids: CASSLLSTGQETQYF.

This clonotype turned up a few times. The chain joins TRBV5-1 to TRBJ2-1, with 16 nucleotides matching TRBD2. The CDR3 extends over 17 amino acids. CDR1 and CDR2 from the germline V gene are SGHRS and YFSETQ. V trimming: 4 bases; J trimming: 3 bases; junction bases outside the gene matches: 4. In DNA form, the CDR3 reads TGCGCCAGCAGCCCGGGACTAGCGGGAGGGAACTACAATGAGCAGTTCTTC. Translated, it gives CASSPGLAGGNYNEQFF.

This clonotype was seen a handful of times. This chain links TRBV20-1 with TRBJ2-6; D gene ambiguous. In germline, CDR1 is DFQATT, CDR2 SNEGSKA (reference sequence). Between the trimmed V and J ends, which lost 6 bases and 1 base, there was a span of 7 bases. The CDR3 extends over 13 amino acids. Here the CDR3 reads CSASHSGANVLTF. The CDR3 DNA follows: TGCAGTGCGTCCCATTCTGGGGCCAACGTCCTGACTTTC.

The chain recombines TRBV5-1 with TRBJ2-1, with TRBD2 identical over 14 bases. The CDR3 length is 16 residues. From germline, CDR1 is SGHRS and CDR2 YFSETQ. Trimming cost V 3 bases and J 2 bases; bases outside gene matches: 1. CDR3 coding DNA: TGCGCCAGCAGCTGGGGACTAGCGGGGGCCTACAATGAGCAGTTCTTC. Its protein is CASSWGLAGAYNEQFF. The full variable domain, rest sourced from reference TRBV5-1 and TRBJ2-1, is KAGVTQTPRYLIKTRGQQVTLSCSPISGHRSVSWYQQTPGQGLQFLFEYFSETQRNKGNFPGRFSGRQFSNSRSEMNVSTLELGDSALYLCASSWGLAGAYNEQFFGPGTRLTVL.

This chain connects TRBV5-1 to TRBJ2-3; maybe TRBD2 (5 bases). The V end was cut by 2 bases, the J end by 0 bases, with 10 bases between. Germline assignment: CDR1 SGHRS and CDR2 YFSETQ. The CDR3 consists of 15 residues. Here the CDR3 DNA reads TGCGCCAGCAGCTTTATGACTACTAGCACAGATACGCAGTATTTT. This codes for CASSFMTTSTDTQYF.

The rearrangement uses TRBV18 and TRBJ1-6; D ambiguous. The CDR3 consists of 14 residues. V was clipped by 3 bases and J by 7 bases, with 10 bases between them. CDR1 and CDR2 (germline): KGHSH, LQKENI. The CDR3 reads CASSPGAENSPLHF. CDR3 DNA sequence: TGTGCCAGCTCACCTGGCGCAGAGAATTCACCCCTCCACTTT.

The J gene is TRBJ2-1, the V gene TRBV28; 16 nucleotides align to TRBD2. V lost 5 bases and J lost 7; bases outside the gene matches: 5. This CDR3 comprises 16 residues. Germline values: CDR1 MDHEN, CDR2 SYDVKM. This CDR3 reads CASSPPGLAGGNEQFF. CDR3 sequence (DNA): TGTGCCAGCAGTCCACCGGGACTAGCGGGAGGGAATGAGCAGTTCTTC.

This clonotype was found a few times. The rearrangement uses TRBV6-5 and TRBJ2-1; perhaps TRBD1 as D (7 bases). Germline loops: CDR1 MNHEY, CDR2 SVGAGI. Trimming cost V 2 bases and J 4 bases, with 12 bases left between them. The length of the CDR3 is 15 residues. The CDR3 DNA is TGTGCCAGCAGTTACGGTCAGGGGGGTTACAATGAGCAGTTCTTC. Translated: CASSYGQGGYNEQFF.

In its sample, this clonotype was seen a few times. The chain recombines TRBV20-1 with TRBJ1-2; the D gene is possibly TRBD1 (6 bases). Germline V gives CDR1 DFQATT, CDR2 SNEGSKA (reference sequence). The CDR3 totals 12 residues. The ends were cut back, 5 bases at V and 7 bases at J, with 14 bases in the middle. As DNA, the CDR3 is TGCAGTGCTGGTGGGACATTAGCTGGCTACACCTTC. Translation: CSAGGTLAGYTF.

CDR3 in DNA: TGTGCCAGCAGCCGTCACGGGGGAGGGGGCTCCTACAATGAGCAGTTCTTC. Its translation is CASSRHGGGGSYNEQFF. V and J are TRBV5-5 and TRBJ2-1; D might be TRBD2 (7 bases). Between the trimmed V and J ends, which lost 4 bases and 0 bases, there was a span of 17 bases. The germline gives CDR1 SGHKS, CDR2 YYEKEE (reference sequence). CDR3 length: 17 amino acids.